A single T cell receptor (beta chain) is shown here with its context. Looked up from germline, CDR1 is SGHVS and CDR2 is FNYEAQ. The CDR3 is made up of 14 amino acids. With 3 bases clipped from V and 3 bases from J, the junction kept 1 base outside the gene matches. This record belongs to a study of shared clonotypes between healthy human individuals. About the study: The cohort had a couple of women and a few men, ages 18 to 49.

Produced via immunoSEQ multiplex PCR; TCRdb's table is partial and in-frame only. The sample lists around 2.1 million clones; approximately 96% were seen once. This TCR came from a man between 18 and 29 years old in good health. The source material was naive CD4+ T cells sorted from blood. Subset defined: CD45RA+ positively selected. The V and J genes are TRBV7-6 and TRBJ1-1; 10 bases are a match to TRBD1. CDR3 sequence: CASSFGTGDTEAFF. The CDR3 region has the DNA TGTGCCAGCAGCTTCGGGACAGGGGACACTGAAGCTTTCTTT.